The present T cell receptor beta chain was sequenced within a study of T cell changes during pregnancy in multiple sclerosis. The germline gives CDR1 SGHDT, CDR2 YYEEEE. V was clipped by 1 base and J by 6 bases, with 7 bases between them. The CDR3 is 13 residues long. Libraries were prepared by immunoSEQ multiplex PCR; TCRdb keeps only in-frame clonotypes and omits some of them. The sample lists 60,000 to 80,000 clones; less than 90% were seen once. V gene TRBV5-6 combines with J gene TRBJ2-2; D gene uncertain. The TCR sequence derives from a female donor with multiple sclerosis, enrolled in a pregnancy study. The sequencing used peripheral blood, collected before pregnancy. The CDR3 nucleotides read TGTGCCAGCAGCTTGTACGTAGCCGGGGAGCTGTTTTTT. It specifies CASSLYVAGELFF.